Listed below are T cell receptor beta chains from one sample, sequenced in a study of T cells after yellow fever vaccination. MiXCR, run by TCRdb on the 5' RACE reads, gives a single entry per CDR3 protein. The sample has some 320,000 distinct CDR3 sequences; 7.5% to 9% are singletons. The material was PBMCs, obtained on the day of the first yellow fever vaccination. The source is a man aged 18 to 35 who received the YFV17D yellow fever vaccine. CDR3s include the opening cysteine and the closing phenylalanine or tryptophan. A D gene is named only where the DNA matches it firmly. Only some rows state a clone size, as once, few, many or a class for expanded clones.

clone size | D gene | J gene | V gene | CDR3 DNA | CDR3 protein
few | TRBD1 | TRBJ1-1 | TRBV3-1 | TGTGCCAGCAGCCAAGCGGGACAGGGGAGCACTGAAGCTTTCTTT | CASSQAGQGSTEAFF
few | NA | TRBJ2-3 | TRBV7-8 | TGTGCCAGCAGCTTCGACTCCTCTTTACGACCTAGCACAGATACGCAGTATTTT | CASSFDSSLRPSTDTQYF
few | NA | TRBJ2-2 | TRBV6-1 | TGTGCCAGCAGTGAAATGGGGCAGGGCGGCGGGGAGCTGTTTTTT | CASSEMGQGGGELFF
NA | NA | TRBJ1-5 | TRBV5-1 | TGCGCCAGCAGACCCGACAGCAGCAATCAGCCCCAGCATTTT | CASRPDSSNQPQHF
few | NA | TRBJ1-1 | TRBV12-3/TRBV12-4 | TGTGCCAGCAGCGCCATCGACACTGAAGCTTTCTTT | CASSAIDTEAFF
many | TRBD2 | TRBJ2-1 | TRBV7-2 | TGTGCCAGCAGCTTTAGCGGGGGGGCGGGGAATGAGCAGTTCTTC | CASSFSGGAGNEQFF
few | NA | TRBJ1-1 | TRBV18 | TGTGCCAGCTCACGACAGGATTACACTGAAGCTTTCTTT | CASSRQDYTEAFF
few | NA | TRBJ1-2 | TRBV20-1 | TGCAGTGCTAGAGATCAAGAGGGCTATGGCTACACCTTC | CSARDQEGYGYTF
NA | TRBD1 | TRBJ1-5 | TRBV4-1 | TGCGCCAGCAGCCAAGCAGGGACAGATTTTAGTCAGCCCCAGCATTTT | CASSQAGTDFSQPQHF
NA | NA | TRBJ1-6 | TRBV24-1 | TGTGCCACCAGCACTTCCGATAATTCACCCCTCCACTTT | CATSTSDNSPLHF
many | NA | TRBJ2-1 | TRBV7-6 | TGTGCCAGCAGCTTAGGACAGGCTGACAATGAGCAGTTCTTC | CASSLGQADNEQFF
NA | NA | TRBJ1-2 | TRBV29-1 | TGCAGCGTTGAAAGTGCGCGGGGGCGCGGGTATGGCTACACCTTC | CSVESARGRGYGYTF
few | NA | TRBJ1-2 | TRBV4-2 | TGTGCCAGCAGCCAAGTCCACTCACCGGGAACTAACTATGGCTACACCTTC | CASSQVHSPGTNYGYTF
NA | NA | TRBJ2-7 | TRBV28 | TGTGCCAGCAGTCAAGGGATTTACGAGCAGTACTTC | CASSQGIYEQYF
NA | TRBD1 | TRBJ1-2 | TRBV12-3/TRBV12-4 | TGTGCCAGCAGTCTTCACAGGGGCGGCTATGGCTACACCTTC | CASSLHRGGYGYTF
few | NA | TRBJ2-1 | TRBV7-2 | TGTGCCAGCAGCTTACGTGGGCTAGTCTACAATGAGCAGTTCTTC | CASSLRGLVYNEQFF
many | TRBD2 | TRBJ2-5 | TRBV9 | TGTGCCAGCAGCCCGGGAGGGCCCCAAGAGACCCAGTACTTC | CASSPGGPQETQYF
few | NA | TRBJ1-3 | TRBV4-3 | TGCGCCAGCAGCCCCGGGACCGTCTCTGGAAACACCATATATTTT | CASSPGTVSGNTIYF
NA | NA | TRBJ2-1 | TRBV30 | TGTGCCTGGAGTGCAAACAGAGGCAATGAGCAGTTCTTC | CAWSANRGNEQFF
NA | NA | TRBJ2-5 | TRBV6-2/TRBV6-3 | TGTGCCAGCAAGAACTGGGGATCCCAAGAGACCCAGTACTTC | CASKNWGSQETQYF
NA | TRBD1 | TRBJ1-1 | TRBV20-1 | TGCAGTGCTAGGACAGGGTCCGTGAACACTGAAGCTTTCTTT | CSARTGSVNTEAFF